The text below deals with one TCR beta chain. Sequencing used immunoSEQ multiplex PCR; TCRdb keeps in-frame clones, though not all of them. The repertoire holds some 170,000 clones, with roughly 88% as singletons. From germline, CDR1 is MNHEY and CDR2 SVGAGI. This CDR3 is 16 amino acids long. Trimming pared 0 bases from V and 0 bases from J, leaving 10 bases between. These data come from a study of blood T cell repertoires in COVID-19. This chain links TRBV6-5 with TRBJ2-3, with D perhaps TRBD1 (5 bases). Material: PBMCs or T cells enriched from blood (not recorded which). The TCR was taken from a man aged 50 to 60 who had recovered from COVID-19. The CDR3 is CASSYSTVRSTDTQYF. CDR3 DNA: TGTGCCAGCAGTTACTCGACAGTCCGGAGCACAGATACGCAGTATTTT.